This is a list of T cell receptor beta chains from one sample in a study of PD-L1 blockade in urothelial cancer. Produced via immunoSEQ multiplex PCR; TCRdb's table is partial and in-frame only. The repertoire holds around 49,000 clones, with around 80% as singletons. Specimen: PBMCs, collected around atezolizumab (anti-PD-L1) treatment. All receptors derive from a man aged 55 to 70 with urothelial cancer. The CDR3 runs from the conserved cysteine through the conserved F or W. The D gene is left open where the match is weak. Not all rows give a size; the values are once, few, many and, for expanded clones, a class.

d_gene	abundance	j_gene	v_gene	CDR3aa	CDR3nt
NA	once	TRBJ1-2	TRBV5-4	CASSSNYRNYGYTF	TGTGCCAGCAGCTCAAACTATAGAAACTATGGCTACACCTTC
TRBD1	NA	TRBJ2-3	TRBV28	CASSSPWDRAGDTQYF	TGTGCCAGCAGTTCCCCCTGGGACAGGGCCGGGGATACGCAGTATTTT
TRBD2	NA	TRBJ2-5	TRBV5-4	CASSWGGGTSQETQYF	TGTGCCAGCAGCTGGGGCGGGGGGACAAGCCAAGAGACCCAGTACTTC
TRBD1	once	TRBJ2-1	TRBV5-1	CASSPSGTGYNEQFF	TGCGCCAGCAGCCCCAGCGGGACAGGGTACAATGAGCAGTTCTTC
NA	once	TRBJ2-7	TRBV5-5	CASSFSARGSYEQYF	TGTGCCAGCAGCTTTTCGGCGCGGGGATCCTACGAGCAGTACTTC
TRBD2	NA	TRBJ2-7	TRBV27	CASSLLAGLHYEQYF	TGTGCCAGCAGTTTATTAGCGGGCTTACACTACGAGCAGTACTTC
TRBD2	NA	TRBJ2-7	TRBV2	CASSLGLAAAYEQYF	TGTGCCAGCAGTTTGGGACTAGCGGCGGCCTACGAGCAGTACTTC
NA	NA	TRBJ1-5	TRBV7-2	CASTKGGYQPQHF	TGTGCCAGCACCAAAGGGGGATATCAGCCCCAGCATTTT
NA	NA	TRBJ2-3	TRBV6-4	CASSDHSADTQYF	TGTGCCAGCAGTGACCATTCAGCAGATACGCAGTATTTT
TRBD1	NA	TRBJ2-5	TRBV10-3	CAIRGSGTGKETQYF	TGTGCCATCAGAGGATCCGGGACAGGCAAAGAGACCCAGTACTTC
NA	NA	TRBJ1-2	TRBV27	CASSLSGARVSYGYTF	TGTGCCAGCAGTTTATCGGGGGCCCGCGTCTCGTATGGCTACACCTTC
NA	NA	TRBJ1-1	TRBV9	CASSPLQVTWNTEAFF	TGTGCCAGCAGCCCCCTGCAGGTGACATGGAACACTGAAGCTTTCTTT
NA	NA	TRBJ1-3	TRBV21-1	CASSKGEGMRGNTIYF	TGTGCCAGCAGCAAAGGAGAGGGTATGAGAGGAAACACCATATATTTT
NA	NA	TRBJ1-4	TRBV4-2	CASSPWGSGRTTNEKLFF	TGTGCCAGCAGCCCGTGGGGATCAGGGCGCACAACTAATGAAAAACTGTTTTTT
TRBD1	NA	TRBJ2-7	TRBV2	CASRTGQYPYEQYF	TGTGCCAGCAGGACGGGACAGTACCCCTACGAGCAGTACTTC
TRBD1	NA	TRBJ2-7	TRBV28	CASSPKQGAGYEQYF	TGTGCCAGCAGTCCAAAACAGGGGGCGGGCTACGAGCAGTACTTC
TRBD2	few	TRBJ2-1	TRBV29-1	CSGSGGEVHEQFF	TGCAGCGGAAGCGGGGGGGAGGTACATGAGCAGTTCTTC
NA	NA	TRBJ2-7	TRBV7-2	CASSLTRTYEQYF	TGTGCCAGCAGCTTGACACGGACCTACGAGCAGTACTTC
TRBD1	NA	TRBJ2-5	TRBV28	CASSPVGQGLSETQYF	TGTGCCAGCAGTCCCGTGGGACAGGGATTATCAGAGACCCAGTACTTC
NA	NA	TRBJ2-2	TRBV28	CATGGRITGELFF	TGTGCCACCGGTGGGAGAATTACCGGGGAGCTGTTTTTT
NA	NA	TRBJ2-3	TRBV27	CASSLVGSSGDTQYF	TGTGCCAGCAGTTTAGTTGGCTCCTCAGGAGATACGCAGTATTTT
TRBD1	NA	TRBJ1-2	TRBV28	CASSLRTGGLHGYTF	TGTGCCAGCAGTTTAAGAACAGGGGGACTCCACGGCTACACCTTC
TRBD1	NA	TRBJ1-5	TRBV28	CASSAGQGGRGPQHF	TGTGCCAGCAGCGCGGGACAGGGCGGTCGCGGGCCCCAGCATTTT
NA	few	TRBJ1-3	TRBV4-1	CASSQPTVNTIYF	TGCGCCAGCAGCCAACCGACAGTAAACACCATATATTTT
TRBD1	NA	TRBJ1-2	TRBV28	CASSLWGTGEYGYTF	TGTGCCAGCAGTTTATGGGGGACAGGAGAGTATGGCTACACCTTC
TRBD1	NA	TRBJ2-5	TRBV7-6	CASSLATGPQETQYF	TGTGCCAGCAGCTTAGCGACAGGGCCACAAGAGACCCAGTACTTC
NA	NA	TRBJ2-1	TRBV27	CASSLSNRGRGEQFF	TGTGCCAGCAGTTTATCGAATAGGGGTCGTGGTGAGCAGTTCTTC